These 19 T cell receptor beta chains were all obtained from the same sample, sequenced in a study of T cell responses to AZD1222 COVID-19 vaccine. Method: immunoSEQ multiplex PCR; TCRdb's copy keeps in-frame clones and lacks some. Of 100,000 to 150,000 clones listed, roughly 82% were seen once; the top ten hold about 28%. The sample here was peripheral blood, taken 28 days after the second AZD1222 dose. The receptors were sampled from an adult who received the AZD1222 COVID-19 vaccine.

Here the CDR3 DNA reads TGTGCCAGCAGTGTCGGACCAGGGAACACCGGGGAGCTGTTTTTT. Translating gives CASSVGPGNTGELFF. This chain connects TRBV28 to TRBJ2-2; D remains unclear. This CDR3 spans 15 amino acids. Germline CDR1 reads MDHEN; CDR2 reads SYDVKM. The V end lost 5 bases, the J end lost 1 base, and 11 bases lay between the germline ends.

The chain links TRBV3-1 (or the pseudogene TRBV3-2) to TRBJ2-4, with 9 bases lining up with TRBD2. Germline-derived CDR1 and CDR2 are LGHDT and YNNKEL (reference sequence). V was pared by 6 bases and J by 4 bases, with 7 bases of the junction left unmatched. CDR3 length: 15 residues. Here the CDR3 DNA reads TGTGCCAGCAGTTGGGCCAGCGGGGGGAAAAACATTCAGTACTTC. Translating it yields CASSWASGGKNIQYF.

CDR3 region: CATSDPRDRVGQPQHF. DNA of the CDR3: TGTGCCACCAGTGATCCCCGGGACAGGGTTGGTCAGCCCCAGCATTTT. This chain links TRBV24-1 with TRBJ1-5; TRBD1 matches at 9 bases. Germline assignment: CDR1 KGHDR and CDR2 SFDVKD. The CDR3 runs 16 residues. The V gene end was trimmed by 3 bases and the J gene end by 6 bases; junction bases not matched to a gene: 8.

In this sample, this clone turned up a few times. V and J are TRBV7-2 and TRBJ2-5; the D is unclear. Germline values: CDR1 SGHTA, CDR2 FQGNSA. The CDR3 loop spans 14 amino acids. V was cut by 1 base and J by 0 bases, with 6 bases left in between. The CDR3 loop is CASSLGLYQETQYF. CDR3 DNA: TGTGCCAGCAGCTTAGGACTTTACCAAGAGACCCAGTACTTC. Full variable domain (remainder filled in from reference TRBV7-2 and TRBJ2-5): GAGVSQSPSNKVTEKGKDVELRCDPISGHTALYWYRQSLGQGLEFLIYFQGNSAPDKSGLPSDRFSAERTGGSVSTLTIQRTQQEDSAVYLCASSLGLYQETQYFGPGTRLLVL.

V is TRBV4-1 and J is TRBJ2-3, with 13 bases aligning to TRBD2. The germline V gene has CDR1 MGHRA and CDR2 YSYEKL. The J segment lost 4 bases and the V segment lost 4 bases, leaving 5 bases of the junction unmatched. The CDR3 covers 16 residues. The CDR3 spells CASSRGTSGASDTQYF. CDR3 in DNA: TGCGCCAGCAGCCGGGGGACTAGCGGGGCCTCAGATACGCAGTATTTT.

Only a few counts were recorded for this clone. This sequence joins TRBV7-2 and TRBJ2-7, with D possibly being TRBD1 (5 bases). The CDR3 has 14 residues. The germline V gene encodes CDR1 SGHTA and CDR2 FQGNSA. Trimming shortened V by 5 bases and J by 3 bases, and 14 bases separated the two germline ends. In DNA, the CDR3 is TGTGCCAGCAGCCCAGGGAAAGGGGACTACGAGCAGTACTTC. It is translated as CASSPGKGDYEQYF. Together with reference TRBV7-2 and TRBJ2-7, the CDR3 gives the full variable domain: GAGVSQSPSNKVTEKGKDVELRCDPISGHTALYWYRQSLGQGLEFLIYFQGNSAPDKSGLPSDRFSAERTGGSVSTLTIQRTQQEDSAVYLCASSPGKGDYEQYFGPGTRLTVT.

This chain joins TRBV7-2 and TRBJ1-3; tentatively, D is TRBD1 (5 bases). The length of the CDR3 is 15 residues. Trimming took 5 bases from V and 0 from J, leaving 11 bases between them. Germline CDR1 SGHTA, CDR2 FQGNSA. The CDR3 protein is CASSTGRSSGNTIYF. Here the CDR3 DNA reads TGTGCCAGCAGCACAGGACGGTCCTCTGGAAACACCATATATTTT.

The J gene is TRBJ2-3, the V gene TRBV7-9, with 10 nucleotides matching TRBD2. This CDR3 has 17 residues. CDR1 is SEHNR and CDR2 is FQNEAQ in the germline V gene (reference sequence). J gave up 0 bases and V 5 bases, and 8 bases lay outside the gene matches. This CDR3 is CASSRVLAGVSTDTQYF. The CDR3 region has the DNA TGTGCCAGCAGCCGTGTGCTAGCGGGGGTCAGCACAGATACGCAGTATTTT.

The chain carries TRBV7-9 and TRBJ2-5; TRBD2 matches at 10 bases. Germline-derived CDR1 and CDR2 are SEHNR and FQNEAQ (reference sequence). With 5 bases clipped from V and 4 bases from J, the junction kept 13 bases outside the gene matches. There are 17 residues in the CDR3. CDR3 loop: CASSPKLRLAGGETQYF. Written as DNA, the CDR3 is TGTGCCAGCAGCCCTAAGCTTCGACTAGCGGGCGGAGAGACCCAGTACTTC.

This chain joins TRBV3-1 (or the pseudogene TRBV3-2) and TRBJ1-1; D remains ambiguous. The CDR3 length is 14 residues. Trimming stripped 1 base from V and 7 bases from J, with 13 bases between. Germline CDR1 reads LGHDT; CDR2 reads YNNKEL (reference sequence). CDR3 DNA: TGTGCCAGCAGCCAAGGTGAAAAGACCAGTGAAGCTTTCTTT. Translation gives CASSQGEKTSEAFF.

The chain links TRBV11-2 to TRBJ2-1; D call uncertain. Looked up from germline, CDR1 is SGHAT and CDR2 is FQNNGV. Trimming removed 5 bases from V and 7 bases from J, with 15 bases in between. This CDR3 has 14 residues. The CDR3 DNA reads TGTGCCAGCAGCCCCCGTGCCGCAGGAAATGAGCAGTTCTTC. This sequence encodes CASSPRAAGNEQFF.

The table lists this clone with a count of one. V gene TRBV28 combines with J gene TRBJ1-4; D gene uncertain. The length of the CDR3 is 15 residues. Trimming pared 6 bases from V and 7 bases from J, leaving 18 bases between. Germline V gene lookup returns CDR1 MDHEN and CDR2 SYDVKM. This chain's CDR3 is CASSSTRAGSEKLFF. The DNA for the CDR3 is TGTGCCAGCAGCTCAACTCGGGCCGGCTCTGAAAAACTGTTTTTT.

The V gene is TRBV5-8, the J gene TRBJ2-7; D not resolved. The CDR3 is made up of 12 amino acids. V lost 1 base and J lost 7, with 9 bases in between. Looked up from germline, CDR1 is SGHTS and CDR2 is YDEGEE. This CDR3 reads CASSLRSLEQYF. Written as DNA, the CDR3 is TGTGCCAGCAGCTTGAGGTCGCTTGAGCAGTACTTC.

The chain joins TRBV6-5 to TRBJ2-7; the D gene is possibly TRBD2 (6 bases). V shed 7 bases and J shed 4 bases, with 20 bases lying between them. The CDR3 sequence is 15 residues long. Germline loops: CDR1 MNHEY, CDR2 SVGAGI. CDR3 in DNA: TGTGCCAGCATTTCTGAGGAGGGCACTGAATACGAGCAGTACTTC. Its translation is CASISEEGTEYEQYF.

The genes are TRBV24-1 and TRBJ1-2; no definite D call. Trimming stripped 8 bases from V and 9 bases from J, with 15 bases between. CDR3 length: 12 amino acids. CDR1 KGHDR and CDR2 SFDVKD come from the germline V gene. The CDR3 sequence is CATTTDGASYTF. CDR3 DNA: TGTGCCACCACTACGGACGGCGCTAGCTACACCTTC.

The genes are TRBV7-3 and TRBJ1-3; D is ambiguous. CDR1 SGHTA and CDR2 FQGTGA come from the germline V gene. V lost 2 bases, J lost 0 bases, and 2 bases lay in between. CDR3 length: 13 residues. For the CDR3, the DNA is TGTGCCAGCAGCTTAGACTCTGGAAACACCATATATTTT. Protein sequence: CASSLDSGNTIYF.

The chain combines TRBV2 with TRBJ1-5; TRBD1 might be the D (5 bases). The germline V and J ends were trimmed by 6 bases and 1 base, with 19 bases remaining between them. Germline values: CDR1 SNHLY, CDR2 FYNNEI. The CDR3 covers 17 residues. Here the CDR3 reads CASSPRARAWSNQPQHF. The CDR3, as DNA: TGTGCCAGCAGCCCACGGGCCAGGGCCTGGAGCAATCAGCCCCAGCATTTT.

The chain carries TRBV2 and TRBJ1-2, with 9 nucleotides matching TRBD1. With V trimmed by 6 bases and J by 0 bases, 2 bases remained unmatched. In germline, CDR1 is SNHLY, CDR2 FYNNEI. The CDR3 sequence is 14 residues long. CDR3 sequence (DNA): TGTGCCAGCAGGACAGGGGGAGCTAACTATGGCTACACCTTC. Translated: CASRTGGANYGYTF.

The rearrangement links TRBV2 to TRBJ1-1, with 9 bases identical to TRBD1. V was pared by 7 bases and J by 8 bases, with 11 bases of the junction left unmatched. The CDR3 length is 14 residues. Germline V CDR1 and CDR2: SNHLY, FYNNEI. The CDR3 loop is CASTPGQGFNEAFF. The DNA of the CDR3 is TGTGCCAGCACCCCGGGACAGGGTTTCAACGAAGCTTTCTTT.